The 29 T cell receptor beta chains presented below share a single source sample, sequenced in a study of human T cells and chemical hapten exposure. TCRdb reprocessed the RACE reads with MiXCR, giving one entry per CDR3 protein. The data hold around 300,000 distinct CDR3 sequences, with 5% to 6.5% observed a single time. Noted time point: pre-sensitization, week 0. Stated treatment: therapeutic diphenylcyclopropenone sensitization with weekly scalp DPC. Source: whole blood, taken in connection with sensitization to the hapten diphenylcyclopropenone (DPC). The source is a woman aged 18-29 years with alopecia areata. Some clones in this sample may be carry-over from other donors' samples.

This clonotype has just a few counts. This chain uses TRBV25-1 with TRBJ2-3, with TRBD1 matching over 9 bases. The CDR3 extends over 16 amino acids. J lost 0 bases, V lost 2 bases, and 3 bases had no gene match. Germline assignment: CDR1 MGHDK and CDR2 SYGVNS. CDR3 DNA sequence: TGTGCCAGCAGTGAAAGGGACAGGGTTAGCACAGATACGCAGTATTTT. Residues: CASSERDRVSTDTQYF.

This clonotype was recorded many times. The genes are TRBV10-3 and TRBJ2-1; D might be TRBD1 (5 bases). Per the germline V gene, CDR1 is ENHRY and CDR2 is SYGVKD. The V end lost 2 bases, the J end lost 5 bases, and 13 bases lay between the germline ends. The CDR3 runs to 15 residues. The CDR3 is CAISEPTEYDNEQFF. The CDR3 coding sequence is TGTGCCATCAGTGAGCCGACAGAATATGACAATGAGCAGTTCTTC.

The CDR3 region is CASSQDPEQYF. In DNA, the CDR3 is TGCGCCAGCAGCCAAGATCCGGAGCAGTACTTC. V is TRBV4-3 and J is TRBJ2-7; D gene ambiguous. The germline CDR1 and CDR2 sequences are LGHNA and YSLEER. The V gene lost 0 bases and the J gene lost 7 bases, with 4 bases spanning the gap. The CDR3 covers 11 residues.

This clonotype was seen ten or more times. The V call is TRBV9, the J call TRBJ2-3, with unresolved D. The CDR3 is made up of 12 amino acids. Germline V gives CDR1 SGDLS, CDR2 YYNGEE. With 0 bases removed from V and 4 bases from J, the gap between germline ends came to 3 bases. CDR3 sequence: CASSVGADTQYF. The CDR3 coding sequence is TGTGCCAGCAGCGTAGGGGCAGATACGCAGTATTTT. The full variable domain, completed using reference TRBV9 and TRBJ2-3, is DSGVTQTPKHLITATGQRVTLRCSPRSGDLSVYWYQQSLDQGLQFLIQYYNGEERAKGNILERFSAQQFPDLHSELNLSSLELGDSALYFCASSVGADTQYFGPGTRLTVL.

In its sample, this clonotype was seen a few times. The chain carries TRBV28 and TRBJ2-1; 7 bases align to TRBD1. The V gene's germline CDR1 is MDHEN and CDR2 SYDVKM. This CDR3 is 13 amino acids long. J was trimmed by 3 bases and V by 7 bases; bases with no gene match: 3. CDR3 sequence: CASNSGGYNEQFF. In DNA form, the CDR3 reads TGTGCCAGCAACTCAGGGGGCTACAATGAGCAGTTCTTC.

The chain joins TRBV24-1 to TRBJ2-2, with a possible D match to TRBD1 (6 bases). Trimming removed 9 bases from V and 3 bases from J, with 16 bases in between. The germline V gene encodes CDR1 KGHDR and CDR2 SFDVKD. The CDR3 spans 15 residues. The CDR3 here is CATGRQDVDTGELFF. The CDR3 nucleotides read TGTGCCACCGGTAGACAGGACGTTGACACCGGGGAGCTGTTTTTT.

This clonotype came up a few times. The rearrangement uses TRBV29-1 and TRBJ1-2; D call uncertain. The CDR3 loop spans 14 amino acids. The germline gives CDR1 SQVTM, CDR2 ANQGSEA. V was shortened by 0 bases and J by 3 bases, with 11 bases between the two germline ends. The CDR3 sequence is CSVEDQATYYGYTF. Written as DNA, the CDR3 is TGCAGCGTTGAAGATCAGGCCACGTACTATGGCTACACCTTC.

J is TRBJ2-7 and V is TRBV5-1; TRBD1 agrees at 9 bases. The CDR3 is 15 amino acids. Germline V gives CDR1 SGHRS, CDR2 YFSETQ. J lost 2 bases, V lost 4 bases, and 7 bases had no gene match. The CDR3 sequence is CASSVSGTGPYEQYF. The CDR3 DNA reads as TGCGCCAGCAGCGTCTCCGGGACAGGGCCCTACGAGCAGTACTTC.

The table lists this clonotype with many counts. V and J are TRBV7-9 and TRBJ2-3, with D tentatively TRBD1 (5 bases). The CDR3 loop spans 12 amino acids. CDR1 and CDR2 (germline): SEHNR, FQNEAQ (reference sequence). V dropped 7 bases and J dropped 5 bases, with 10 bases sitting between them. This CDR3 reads CASKGSGDTQYF. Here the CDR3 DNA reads TGTGCCAGCAAGGGGTCGGGAGATACGCAGTATTTT.

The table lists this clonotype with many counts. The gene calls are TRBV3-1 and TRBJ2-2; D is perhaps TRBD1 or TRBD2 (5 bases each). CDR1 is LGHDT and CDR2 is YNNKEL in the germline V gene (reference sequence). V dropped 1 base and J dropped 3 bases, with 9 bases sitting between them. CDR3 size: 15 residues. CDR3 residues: CASSQAGADTGELFF. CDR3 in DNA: TGTGCCAGCAGCCAAGCCGGGGCCGACACCGGGGAGCTGTTTTTT.

This chain's CDR3 is CASSVTANTDTQYF. The CDR3 DNA follows: TGTGCCAGCAGCGTCACAGCTAATACAGATACGCAGTATTTT. This rearrangement joins TRBV7-2 to TRBJ2-3; D gene uncertain. The CDR3 has 14 amino acids. Trimming removed 5 bases from V and 3 bases from J, with 12 bases in between. Germline CDR1 is SGHTA and CDR2 is FQGNSA.

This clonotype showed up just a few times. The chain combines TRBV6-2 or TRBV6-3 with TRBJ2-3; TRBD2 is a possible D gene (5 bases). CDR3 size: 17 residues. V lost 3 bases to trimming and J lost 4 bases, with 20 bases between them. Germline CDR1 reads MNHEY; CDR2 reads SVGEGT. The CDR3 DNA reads TGTGCCAGCAGTTATTTTTATGAGGAAGCGGACTCAGATACGCAGTATTTT. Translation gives CASSYFYEEADSDTQYF.

Here the CDR3 reads CASSNKGAGLNNQPQHF. CDR3 nucleotide sequence: TGTGCCAGCAGCAATAAAGGGGCGGGACTGAATAATCAGCCCCAGCATTTT. The chain combines TRBV7-8 with TRBJ1-5; D might be TRBD1 (5 bases). The CDR3 is made up of 17 amino acids. Germline CDR1 SGHVS, CDR2 FQNEAQ. Trimming stripped 5 bases from V and 4 bases from J, with 21 bases between.

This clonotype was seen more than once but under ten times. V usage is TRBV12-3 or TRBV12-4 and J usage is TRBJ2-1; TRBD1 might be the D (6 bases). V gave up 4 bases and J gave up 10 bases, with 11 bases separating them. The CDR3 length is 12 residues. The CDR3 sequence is CASSWDTQEQFF. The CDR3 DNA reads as TGTGCCAGCAGTTGGGACACCCAAGAGCAGTTCTTC.

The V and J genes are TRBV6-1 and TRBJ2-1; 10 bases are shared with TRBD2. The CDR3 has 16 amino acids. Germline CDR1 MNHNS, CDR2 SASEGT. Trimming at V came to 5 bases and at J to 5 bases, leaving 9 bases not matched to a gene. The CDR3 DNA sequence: TGTGCCAGCAGTCGGGGGAAGCGGGGGGGAAACAATGAGCAGTTCTTC. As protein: CASSRGKRGGNNEQFF.

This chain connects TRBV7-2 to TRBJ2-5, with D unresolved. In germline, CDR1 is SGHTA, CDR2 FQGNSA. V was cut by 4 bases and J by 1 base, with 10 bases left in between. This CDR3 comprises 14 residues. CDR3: CASSYDTGQETQYF. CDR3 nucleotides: TGTGCCAGCAGCTACGACACTGGCCAAGAGACCCAGTACTTC.

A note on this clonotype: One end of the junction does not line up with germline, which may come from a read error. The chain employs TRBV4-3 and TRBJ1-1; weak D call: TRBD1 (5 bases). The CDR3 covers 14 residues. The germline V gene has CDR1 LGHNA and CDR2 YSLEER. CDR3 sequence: CASSQDAGNPEAFF. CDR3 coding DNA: TGCGCCAGCAGCCAAGATGCAGGGAACCCTGAAGCTTTCTTT.

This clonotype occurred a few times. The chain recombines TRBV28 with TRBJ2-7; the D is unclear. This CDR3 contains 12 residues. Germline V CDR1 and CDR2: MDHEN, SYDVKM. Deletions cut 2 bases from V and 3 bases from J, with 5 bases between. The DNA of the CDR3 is TGTGCCAGCAGTTTACCGAGCTACGAGCAGTACTTC. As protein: CASSLPSYEQYF.

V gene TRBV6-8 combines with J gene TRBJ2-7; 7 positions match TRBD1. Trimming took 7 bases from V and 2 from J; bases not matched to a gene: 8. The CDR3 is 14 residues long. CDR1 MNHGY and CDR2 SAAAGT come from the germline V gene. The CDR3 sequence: CASKWDSVPYEQYF. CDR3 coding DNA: TGTGCCAGCAAATGGGACAGCGTACCCTACGAGCAGTACTTC.

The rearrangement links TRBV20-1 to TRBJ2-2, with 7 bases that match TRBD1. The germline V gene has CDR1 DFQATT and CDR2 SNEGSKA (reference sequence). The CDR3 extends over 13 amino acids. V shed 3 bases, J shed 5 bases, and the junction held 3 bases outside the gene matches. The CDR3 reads CSASKTGTGELFF. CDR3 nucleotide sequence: TGCAGTGCTAGCAAGACAGGGACCGGGGAGCTGTTTTTT.

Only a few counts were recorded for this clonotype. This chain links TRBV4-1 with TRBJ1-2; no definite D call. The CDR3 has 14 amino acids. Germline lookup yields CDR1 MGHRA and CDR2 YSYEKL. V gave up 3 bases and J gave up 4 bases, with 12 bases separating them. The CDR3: CASSQASHGYGYTF. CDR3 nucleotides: TGCGCCAGCAGCCAGGCCAGCCACGGCTATGGCTACACCTTC.

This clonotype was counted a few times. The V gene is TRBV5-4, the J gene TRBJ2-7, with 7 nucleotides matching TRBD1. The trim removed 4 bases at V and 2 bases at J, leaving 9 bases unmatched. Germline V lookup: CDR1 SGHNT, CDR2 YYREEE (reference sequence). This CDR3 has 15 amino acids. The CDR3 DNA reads TGTGCCAGCAGCCCCGCCGGGACAGCGACCTACGAGCAGTACTTC. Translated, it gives CASSPAGTATYEQYF.

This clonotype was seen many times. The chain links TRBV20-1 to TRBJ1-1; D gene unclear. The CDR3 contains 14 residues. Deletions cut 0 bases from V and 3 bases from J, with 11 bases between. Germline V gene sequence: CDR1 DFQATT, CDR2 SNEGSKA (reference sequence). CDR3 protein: CSARDSKVDTEAFF. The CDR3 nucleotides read TGCAGTGCTAGAGATAGTAAGGTAGACACTGAAGCTTTCTTT.

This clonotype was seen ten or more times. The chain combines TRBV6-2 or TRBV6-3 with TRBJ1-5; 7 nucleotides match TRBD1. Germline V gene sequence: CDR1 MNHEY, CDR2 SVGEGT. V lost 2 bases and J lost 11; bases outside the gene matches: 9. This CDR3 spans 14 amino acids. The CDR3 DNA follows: TGTGCCAGCAGTTACGGGACAGCCGCCAGAACCCAGCATTTT. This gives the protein CASSYGTAARTQHF.

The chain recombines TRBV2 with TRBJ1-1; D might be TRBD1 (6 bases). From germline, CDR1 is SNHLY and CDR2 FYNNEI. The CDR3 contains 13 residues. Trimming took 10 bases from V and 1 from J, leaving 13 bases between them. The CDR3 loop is CATTAGENTEAFF. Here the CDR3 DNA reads TGTGCCACCACCGCAGGGGAGAACACTGAAGCTTTCTTT.

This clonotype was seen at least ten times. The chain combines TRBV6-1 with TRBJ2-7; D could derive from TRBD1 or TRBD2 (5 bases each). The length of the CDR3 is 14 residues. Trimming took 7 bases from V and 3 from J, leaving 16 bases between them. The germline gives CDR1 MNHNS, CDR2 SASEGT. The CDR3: CASTEGSQLYEQYF. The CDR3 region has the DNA TGTGCCAGCACCGAGGGGTCCCAACTCTACGAGCAGTACTTC.

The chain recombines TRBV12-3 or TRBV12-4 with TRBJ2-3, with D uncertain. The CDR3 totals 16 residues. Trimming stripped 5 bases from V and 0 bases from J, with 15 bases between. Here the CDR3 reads CASSRTRPTSTDTQYF. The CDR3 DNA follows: TGTGCCAGCAGTCGGACGCGGCCCACTAGCACAGATACGCAGTATTTT.

The CDR3 bases are TGTGCCAGCAGCGTAGGAGAGCAGGACTTTGTCCCCCTCCACTTT. This sequence encodes CASSVGEQDFVPLHF. The V gene is TRBV9, the J gene TRBJ1-6; no firm D call. With 0 bases removed from V and 13 bases from J, the gap between germline ends came to 17 bases. Germline assignment: CDR1 SGDLS and CDR2 YYNGEE. CDR3 length: 15 amino acids. The full variable domain, its missing parts supplied by reference TRBV9 and TRBJ1-6, is DSGVTQTPKHLITATGQRVTLRCSPRSGDLSVYWYQQSLDQGLQFLIQYYNGEERAKGNILERFSAQQFPDLHSELNLSSLELGDSALYFCASSVGEQDFVPLHFGNGTRLTVT.

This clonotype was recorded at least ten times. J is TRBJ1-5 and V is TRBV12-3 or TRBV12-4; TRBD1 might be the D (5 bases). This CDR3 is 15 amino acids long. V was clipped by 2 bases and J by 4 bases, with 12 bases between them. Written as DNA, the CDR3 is TGTGCCAGCAGTTTAAGGGTCGGGGGTAATCAGCCCCAGCATTTT. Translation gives CASSLRVGGNQPQHF.